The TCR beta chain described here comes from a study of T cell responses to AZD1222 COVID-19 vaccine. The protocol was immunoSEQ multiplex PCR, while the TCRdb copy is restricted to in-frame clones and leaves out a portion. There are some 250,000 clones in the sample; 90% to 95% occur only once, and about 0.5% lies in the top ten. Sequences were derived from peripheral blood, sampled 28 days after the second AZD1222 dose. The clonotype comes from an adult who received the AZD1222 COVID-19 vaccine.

CDR3 in DNA: TGTGCCAGCAGGGGACAAAGCAATCAGCCCCAGCATTTT. This sequence encodes CASRGQSNQPQHF. V and J are TRBV12-3 or TRBV12-4 and TRBJ1-5; D perhaps matches TRBD1 (6 bases). The ends were cut back, 6 bases at V and 1 base at J, with 7 bases in the middle. The CDR3 consists of 13 residues.